This T cell receptor (beta chain) was observed in a study of T-cell reconstitution after alpha-beta-depleted transplantation in children. Findings and caveats of the study: Hyperexpanded clones declined; after one year, newly produced T cells mostly supplied diversity.

CDR1 is SQVTM, CDR2 ANQGSEA, per germline. The CDR3 covers 13 residues. Remarks on this clonotype: Its antigen remains unidentified.

As it was prepared, the TCRbeta library received unique molecular identifiers. MiXCR was run by TCRdb on the PCR reads, yielding one entry per CDR3 protein. This table holds roughly 570,000 distinct CDR3 sequences, over 20% found once. The sequencing used PBMCs, collected before TCRalphabeta/CD19-depleted stem cell transplant. The J gene is TRBJ2-3, the V gene TRBV29-1; tentative D call: TRBD1 (6 bases). This TCR was sampled from a boy under two years old with Wiskott-Aldrich syndrome, due to receive a stem cell transplant. The CDR3 sequence: CIAQGYVGDTQYF. DNA of the CDR3: TGCATAGCACAGGGATACGTCGGAGATACGCAGTATTTT.